This TCR beta chain was recovered during a study of blood T cell repertoires in COVID-19. Study-level background: The analysed material was cDNA or gDNA that came from T cells, B-cell-depleted T cells, or PBMCs.

This clone turned up a few times. Measured with immunoSEQ multiplex PCR; TCRdb has only the in-frame clones, and not every one. The table has around 360,000 clones, approximately 84% seen once. The CDR3 runs to 14 residues. Germline V gene data show CDR1 as SGHAT and CDR2 as FQNNGV. Germline trimming cut 5 bases from V and 6 bases from J; bases unmatched to any gene: 10. Sequenced material: PBMCs or T cells enriched from blood (not recorded which). The origin of this receptor is a woman aged 30 to 39 who had recovered from COVID-19. The J gene is TRBJ2-7, the V gene TRBV11-2; 7 bases map to TRBD1. The CDR3, as DNA: TGTGCCAGCAGCGCCAAACAGGGGCGAGGCGAGCAGTACTTC. It specifies CASSAKQGRGEQYF. Complete variable domain (other parts from reference TRBV11-2 and TRBJ2-7): EAGVAQSPRYKIIEKRQSVAFWCNPISGHATLYWYQQILGQGPKLLIQFQNNGVVDDSQLPKDRFSAERLKGVDSTLKIQPAKLEDSAVYLCASSAKQGRGEQYFGPGTRLTVT.